Presented here are 20 T cell receptor beta chains from one specimen sequenced in a study of T cell responses to AZD1222 COVID-19 vaccine. The repertoire was sequenced with immunoSEQ multiplex PCR; TCRdb's copy has only in-frame clones and lacks some. The sample consists of roughly 130,000 clones, around 84% of them appearing once. Here the sequenced sample was peripheral blood, taken on day 0 of AZD1222 vaccination. The source of these receptors is an adult in good health.

This rearrangement joins TRBV24-1 to TRBJ1-5; no firm D call. The CDR3 is 14 residues long. Germline CDR1 KGHDR, CDR2 SFDVKD. Trimming cost V 0 bases and J 4 bases, with 6 bases left between them. DNA for the CDR3: TGTGCCACCAGTGATTTGGATGGTAATCAGCCCCAGCATTTT. Amino acids: CATSDLDGNQPQHF.

The chain links TRBV28 to TRBJ2-5; D is uncertain. V lost 5 bases to trimming and J lost 2 bases, with 9 bases between them. Germline lookup yields CDR1 MDHEN and CDR2 SYDVKM. The CDR3 is 13 residues long. The CDR3 sequence: CASSGQIQETQYF. As DNA, the CDR3 is TGTGCCAGCAGTGGGCAGATACAAGAGACCCAGTACTTC.

The chain carries TRBV19 and TRBJ1-2; TRBD1 agrees at 10 bases. This CDR3 spans 15 amino acids. The germline CDR1 and CDR2 sequences are LNHDA and SQIVND (reference sequence). V dropped 8 bases and J dropped 0; count of bases not matched to a gene: 6. This CDR3 reads CASCRDRGSNYGYTF. CDR3 DNA: TGTGCCAGTTGCCGGGACAGGGGATCTAACTATGGCTACACCTTC.

The chain employs TRBV27 and TRBJ1-2; a weak D match, TRBD1 (5 bases). Germline values: CDR1 MNHEY, CDR2 SMNVEV (reference sequence). With 6 bases removed from V and 5 bases from J, the gap between germline ends came to 16 bases. The CDR3 has 14 amino acids. CDR3 sequence: CASRDLQGIYGYTF. The CDR3 nucleotides read TGTGCCAGCAGAGATCTGCAGGGTATTTATGGCTACACCTTC.

CDR3: CASSLPVRRVSYGYTF. The CDR3 coding sequence is TGTGCCAGCAGCCTGCCAGTGCGCAGGGTGTCCTATGGCTACACCTTC. The rearrangement links TRBV4-2 to TRBJ1-2; weak D call: TRBD1 (5 bases). The germline V and J ends were trimmed by 4 bases and 4 bases, with 19 bases remaining between them. Germline CDR1 reads LGHNA; CDR2 reads YNFKEQ. This CDR3 spans 16 amino acids.

The chain is built from TRBV18 and TRBJ1-3; D might be TRBD1 (5 bases). The CDR3 is 17 amino acids. Per germline, CDR1 KGHSH and CDR2 LQKENI. V lost 0 bases and J 0 bases, leaving 12 bases between the germline ends. The CDR3 region is CASSPPRQSISGNTIYF. The CDR3 coding sequence is TGTGCCAGCTCACCACCTAGACAGAGCATCTCTGGAAACACCATATATTTT.

This clone was seen a handful of times. The V and J genes are TRBV30 and TRBJ1-6, with D perhaps TRBD1 (5 bases). Germline V gives CDR1 GTSNPN, CDR2 SVGIG (reference sequence). The CDR3 runs to 11 residues. Deletions cut 6 bases from V and 7 bases from J, with 7 bases between. The CDR3: CACRGNSPLHF. The CDR3 nucleotides are TGTGCCTGCCGGGGGAATTCACCCCTCCACTTT.

This clone appeared a single time. The genes are TRBV7-8 and TRBJ2-7; 9 nucleotides match TRBD1. Germline CDR1 reads SGHVS; CDR2 reads FQNEAQ. The trim removed 0 bases at V and 2 bases at J, leaving 8 bases unmatched. The CDR3 totals 17 residues. The CDR3 spells CASSLATGTGSPYEQYF. The CDR3 DNA is TGTGCCAGCAGCTTAGCCACCGGGACAGGGTCGCCCTACGAGCAGTACTTC.

The chain is built from TRBV3-1 (or the pseudogene TRBV3-2) and TRBJ2-7, with TRBD1 matching 8 bases. Germline values: CDR1 LGHDT, CDR2 YNNKEL (reference sequence). The CDR3 spans 15 residues. J was trimmed by 3 bases and V by 4 bases; bases with no gene match: 8. The chain's CDR3 is CASSRRTGSSYEQYF. The CDR3 DNA reads TGTGCCAGCAGCCGTCGGACAGGGAGTAGCTACGAGCAGTACTTC.

In regard to this clone: Other DNA variants within this sample encode the same CDR3. The V and J genes are TRBV7-9 and TRBJ2-5; D call uncertain. The V end lost 4 bases, the J end lost 2 bases, and 2 bases lay between the germline ends. Germline CDR1 and CDR2: SEHNR and FQNEAQ (reference sequence). The CDR3 consists of 11 residues. Here the CDR3 reads CASSSQETQYF. The CDR3 nucleotides read TGTGCCAGCAGCTCACAAGAGACCCAGTACTTC.

V gene TRBV9 combines with J gene TRBJ1-1, with a possible D match to TRBD1 (6 bases). CDR1 and CDR2 (germline): SGDLS, YYNGEE. The CDR3 has 15 amino acids. V was trimmed by 0 bases and J by 5 bases, leaving 14 bases between them. This CDR3 reads CASSVAPTGTTEAFF. The CDR3, as DNA: TGTGCCAGCAGCGTAGCCCCAACAGGGACGACTGAAGCTTTCTTT.

This chain joins TRBV15 and TRBJ2-3, with D unclear. V lost 5 bases and J lost 6, with 9 bases in between. Germline V lookup: CDR1 LNHNV, CDR2 YYDKDF (reference sequence). This CDR3 contains 12 residues. CDR3 nucleotide sequence: TGTGCCACCAGCTCTGCCTCGGATACGCAGTATTTT. Translating it yields CATSSASDTQYF.

This chain links TRBV18 with TRBJ1-3; D remains ambiguous. Germline V lookup: CDR1 KGHSH, CDR2 LQKENI. V dropped 6 bases and J dropped 0 bases, with 12 bases sitting between them. This CDR3 is built from 15 residues. The CDR3: CASSKGRDSGNTIYF. In DNA, the CDR3 is TGTGCCAGCTCGAAAGGACGGGACTCTGGAAACACCATATATTTT. Supplemented by reference TRBV18 and TRBJ1-3, the full variable domain reads NAGVMQNPRHLVRRRGQEARLRCSPMKGHSHVYWYRQLPEEGLKFMVYLQKENIIDESGMPKERFSAEFPKEGPSILRIQQVVRGDSAAYFCASSKGRDSGNTIYFGEGSWLTVV.

V gene TRBV5-1 combines with J gene TRBJ2-1; D unclear. Trimming shortened V by 2 bases and J by 5 bases, and 17 bases separated the two germline ends. CDR1 and CDR2 (germline): SGHRS, YFSETQ. This CDR3 contains 16 residues. CDR3 sequence reads: CASSLTGGYYDNEQFF. The CDR3 DNA reads TGCGCCAGCAGCTTAACTGGCGGCTATTACGACAATGAGCAGTTCTTC.

The J gene is TRBJ1-3, the V gene TRBV2; D is uncertain. CDR1 is SNHLY, CDR2 FYNNEI, per germline. Between the trimmed V and J ends, which lost 3 bases and 0 bases, there was a span of 9 bases. This CDR3 has 15 amino acids. CDR3 amino acids: CASSDVGVSGNTIYF. For the CDR3, the DNA is TGTGCCAGCAGTGATGTGGGCGTCTCTGGAAACACCATATATTTT.

The V gene is TRBV7-9, the J gene TRBJ2-1, with 9 positions matching TRBD2. Germline CDR1 reads SEHNR; CDR2 reads FQNEAQ (reference sequence). After removal of 10 bases from V and 4 bases from J, the junction contained 20 bases not matched to a gene. The CDR3 spans 18 residues. DNA for the CDR3: TGTGCCACACACGAAACAAAAGCGGGAGGCCCGTATTACAATGAGCAGTTCTTC. Protein sequence: CATHETKAGGPYYNEQFF.

This clone was seen once. J is TRBJ2-2 and V is TRBV3-1 (or the pseudogene TRBV3-2); D assignment may be TRBD1 or TRBD2 (5 bases each). V gave up 3 bases and J gave up 1 base, with 6 bases separating them. The CDR3 covers 14 residues. Germline CDR1 LGHDT, CDR2 YNNKEL (reference sequence). CDR3 nucleotides: TGTGCCAGCAGCCAGGGGGTGAACACCGGGGAGCTGTTTTTT. As protein: CASSQGVNTGELFF.

The chain combines TRBV5-1 with TRBJ1-1; 7 nucleotides line up with TRBD1. The germline CDR1 and CDR2 sequences are SGHRS and YFSETQ. Trimming removed 4 bases from V and 1 base from J; junction bases left unmatched: 4. The CDR3 sequence is 14 residues long. In DNA, the CDR3 is TGCGCCAGCAGCCATGACAGGGCGAACACTGAAGCTTTCTTT. Translated, it gives CASSHDRANTEAFF.

The gene calls are TRBV20-1 and TRBJ1-2, with D possibly being TRBD1 (5 bases). The CDR3 has 12 residues. CDR1 and CDR2 from the germline V gene are DFQATT and SNEGSKA (reference sequence). The V gene lost 3 bases and the J gene lost 8 bases, with 13 bases spanning the gap. CDR3 DNA sequence: TGCAGTGCTAGTAGCCATAAGGGGGGCTACACCTTC. Translating gives CSASSHKGGYTF.

The rearrangement uses TRBV7-2 and TRBJ2-1, with D tentatively TRBD2 (7 bases). Germline V gene lookup returns CDR1 SGHTA and CDR2 FQGNSA. The CDR3 has 14 residues. Trimming took off 4 bases at V and 9 bases at J, with 16 bases between the two ends. The CDR3 DNA sequence: TGTGCCAGCAGCTCGCCGGGGGGCGTCGGTGAGCAGTTCTTC. Translated: CASSSPGGVGEQFF. Full variable domain (missing parts from reference TRBV7-2 and TRBJ2-1): GAGVSQSPSNKVTEKGKDVELRCDPISGHTALYWYRQSLGQGLEFLIYFQGNSAPDKSGLPSDRFSAERTGGSVSTLTIQRTQQEDSAVYLCASSSPGGVGEQFFGPGTRLTVL.